This TCR beta chain was captured in a study of shared clonotypes between healthy human individuals. Original analysis: Sequence data from immunoSEQ were junction-only and lacked quality scores; consequently, filtering differed. Only in-frame clones appear in the TCRdb table, and some are missing; sequencing was by immunoSEQ multiplex PCR. V and J calls and clone size are as listed in that table; D and trimming were resolved from the DNA. The data contain some 2.1 million clones, roughly 93% of them seen just once; the ten biggest clones take up more than 1.5%. The CDR3 spans 13 residues. Losses at the gene ends were 4 bases for V and 7 bases for J; bases not matched to a gene: 6. Germline CDR1 and CDR2: MNHEY and SMNVEV (reference sequence). In the naive CD8 group, cells lacked CD45RO and were positively selected for CCR7, so terminally differentiated effector memory CD45RA+ cells were left out.

This TCR came from a man aged 18-30 years in good health. Some clones in this sample may be carry-over from other donors' samples. Material for sequencing was naive CD8+ T cells from PBMCs. V is TRBV27 and J is TRBJ2-7; 8 bases align to TRBD2. The chain's CDR3 is CASSYSGSGEQYF. CDR3 sequence (DNA): TGTGCCAGCAGTTACAGCGGGAGTGGAGAGCAGTACTTC.